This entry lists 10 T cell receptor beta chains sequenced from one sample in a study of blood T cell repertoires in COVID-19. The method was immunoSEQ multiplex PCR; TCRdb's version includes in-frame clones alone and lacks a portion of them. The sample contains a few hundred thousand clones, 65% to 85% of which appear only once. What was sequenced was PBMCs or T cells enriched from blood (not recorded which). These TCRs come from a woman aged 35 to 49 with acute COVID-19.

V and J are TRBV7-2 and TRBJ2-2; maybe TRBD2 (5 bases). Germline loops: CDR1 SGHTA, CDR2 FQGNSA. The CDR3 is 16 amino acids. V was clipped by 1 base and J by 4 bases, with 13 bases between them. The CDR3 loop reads CASSLGLASGTGELFF. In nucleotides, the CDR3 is TGTGCCAGCAGCTTAGGGCTAGCCTCGGGCACCGGGGAGCTGTTTTTT.

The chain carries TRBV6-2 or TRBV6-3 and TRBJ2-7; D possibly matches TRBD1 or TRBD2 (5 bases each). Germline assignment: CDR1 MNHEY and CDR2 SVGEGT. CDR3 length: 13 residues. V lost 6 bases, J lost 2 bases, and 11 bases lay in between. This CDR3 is CASSRGGAYEQYF. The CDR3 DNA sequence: TGTGCCAGCAGCCGGGGCGGAGCCTACGAGCAGTACTTC.

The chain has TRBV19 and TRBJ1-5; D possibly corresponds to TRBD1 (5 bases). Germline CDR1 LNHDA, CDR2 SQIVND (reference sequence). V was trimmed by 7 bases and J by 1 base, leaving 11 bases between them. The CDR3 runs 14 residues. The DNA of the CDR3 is TGTGCCAGTACCCAGGGCTCAAGCAATCAGCCCCAGCATTTT. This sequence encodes CASTQGSSNQPQHF.

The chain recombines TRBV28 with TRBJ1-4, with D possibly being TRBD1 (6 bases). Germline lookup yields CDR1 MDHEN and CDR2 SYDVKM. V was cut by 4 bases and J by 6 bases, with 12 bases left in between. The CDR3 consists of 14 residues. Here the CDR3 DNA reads TGTGCCAGCAGTTCACAGGGAAAATATGAAAAACTGTTTTTT. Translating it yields CASSSQGKYEKLFF.

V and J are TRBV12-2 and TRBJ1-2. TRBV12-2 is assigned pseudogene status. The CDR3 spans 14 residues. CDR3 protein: CASPPASANYGYTF. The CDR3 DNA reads TGTGCAAGTCCCCCCGCCTCAGCGAACTATGGCTACACCTTC.

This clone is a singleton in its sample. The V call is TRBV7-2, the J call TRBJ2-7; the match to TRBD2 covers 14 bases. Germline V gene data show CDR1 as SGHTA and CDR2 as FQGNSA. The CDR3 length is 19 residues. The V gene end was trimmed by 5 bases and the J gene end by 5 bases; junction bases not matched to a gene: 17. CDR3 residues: CASSPTWGLAGVKTDEQYF. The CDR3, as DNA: TGTGCCAGCAGCCCCACTTGGGGACTAGCGGGAGTAAAAACCGACGAGCAGTACTTC.

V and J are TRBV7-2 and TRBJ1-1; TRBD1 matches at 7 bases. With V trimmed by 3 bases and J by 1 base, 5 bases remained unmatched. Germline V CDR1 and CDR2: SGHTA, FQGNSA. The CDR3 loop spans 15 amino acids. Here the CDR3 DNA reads TGTGCCAGCAGCTTCTCCGGGACAGAGAACACTGAAGCTTTCTTT. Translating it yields CASSFSGTENTEAFF. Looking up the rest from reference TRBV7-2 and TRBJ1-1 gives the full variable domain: GAGVSQSPSNKVTEKGKDVELRCDPISGHTALYWYRQSLGQGLEFLIYFQGNSAPDKSGLPSDRFSAERTGGSVSTLTIQRTQQEDSAVYLCASSFSGTENTEAFFGQGTRLTVV.

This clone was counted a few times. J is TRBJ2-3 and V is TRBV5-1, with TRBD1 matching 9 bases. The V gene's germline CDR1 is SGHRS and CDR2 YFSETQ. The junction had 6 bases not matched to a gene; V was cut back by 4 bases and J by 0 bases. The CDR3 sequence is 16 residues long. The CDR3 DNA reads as TGCGCCAGCAGCAAGGACAGGGGCCCTAGCACAGATACGCAGTATTTT. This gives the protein CASSKDRGPSTDTQYF.

The CDR3 DNA reads as TGTGCCAGCAGCCGAAAGAGAGGGGGGGCCTCCTACGAGCAGTACTTC. Its protein is CASSRKRGGASYEQYF. V is TRBV3-1 (or the pseudogene TRBV3-2) and J is TRBJ2-7; perhaps TRBD2 as D (7 bases). V was clipped by 4 bases and J by 0 bases, with 16 bases between them. The germline V gene encodes CDR1 LGHDT and CDR2 YNNKEL (reference sequence). The CDR3 is made up of 16 amino acids.

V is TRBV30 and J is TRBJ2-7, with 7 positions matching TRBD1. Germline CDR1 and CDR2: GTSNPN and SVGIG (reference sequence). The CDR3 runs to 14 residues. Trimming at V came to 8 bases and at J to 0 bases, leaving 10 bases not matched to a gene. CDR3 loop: CARASGQNSYEQYF. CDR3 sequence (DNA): TGTGCCCGGGCGTCGGGACAGAACTCCTACGAGCAGTACTTC.